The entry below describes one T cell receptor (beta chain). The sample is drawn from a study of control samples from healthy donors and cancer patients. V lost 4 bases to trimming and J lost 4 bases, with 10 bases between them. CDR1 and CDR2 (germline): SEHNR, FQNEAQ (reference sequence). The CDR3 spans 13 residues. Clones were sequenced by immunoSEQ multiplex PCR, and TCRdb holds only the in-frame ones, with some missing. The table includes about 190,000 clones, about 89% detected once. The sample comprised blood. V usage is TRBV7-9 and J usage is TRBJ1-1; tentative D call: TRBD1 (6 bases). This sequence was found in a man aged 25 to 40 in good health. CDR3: CASSSQGFTEAFF. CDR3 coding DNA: TGTGCCAGCAGCTCCCAGGGGTTCACTGAAGCTTTCTTT.